This TCR beta chain appears in the sequencing data of a study of blood T cell repertoires in COVID-19. Study-wide background: From the United States, Italy and Spain came samples of acute and convalescent COVID-19. The cDNA or gDNA used as material had been derived from T cells, B-cell-depleted T cells, or PBMCs.

In the original analysis: Cell counts per sample came from amplifying reference gene primers. Libraries were prepared by immunoSEQ multiplex PCR; TCRdb keeps only in-frame clonotypes and omits some of them. V and J calls and clone size are given by that table; D and trimming were obtained from the DNA. The data contain around 100,000 clones, about 88% of them singletons. This CDR3 is built from 13 residues. The ends were cut back, 7 bases at V and 4 bases at J, with 10 bases in the middle. Germline loops: CDR1 ENHRY, CDR2 SYGVKD. This sequence joins TRBV10-3 and TRBJ2-2; D is perhaps TRBD1 (5 bases). Sequences were obtained from peripheral blood. This TCR derives from a human donor in a cohort sampled during active COVID-19. The CDR3 loop is CAIMPGRTGELFF. CDR3 sequence (DNA): TGTGCCATCATGCCAGGGCGCACCGGGGAGCTGTTTTTT.